This T cell receptor (beta chain) stems from a study of spatial heterogeneity in lung cancer. Study information: Within tumor regions, the number of TCR transcripts tracked closely with a T cell module score obtained from matched bulk RNA-seq.

The time point here: sample taken at primary tumor resection. Tumor, nontumor lung or frozen PBMC supplied whole RNA that was sequenced unsorted. Via MiXCR, TCRdb re-called the 5' RACE reads, giving one row per CDR3 protein. The sample has about 29,000 distinct CDR3 sequences, roughly 7.2% seen once. This clonotype was recorded a few times. As yet, its antigen is unknown. Germline V gives CDR1 ENHRY, CDR2 SYGVKD. Trimming at V came to 10 bases and at J to 3 bases, leaving 5 bases not matched to a gene. CDR3 length: 13 amino acids. The study, taken as a whole, reports: Tumoral mutation counts were tracked by counts of expanded intratumoral alpha and beta TCRs.

This specimen consisted of lung tumor tissue, obtained at surgery. This clonotype originated in a male donor with early-stage non-small cell lung cancer. The rearrangement joins TRBV10-3 to TRBJ2-2, with TRBD1 identical over 7 bases. CDR3 sequence: CATRDSYTGELFF. DNA of the CDR3: TGTGCCACGAGGGACAGTTACACCGGGGAGCTGTTTTTT.